The sequence of this TCR beta chain was determined in a study of tissue T cells after allogeneic stem cell transplantation. Study-level findings and limits: Shared clones across patients were few; motif clustering revealed tissue-specific shared signatures. Sampling depth was limited, and the cohort was small and clinically varied. The study did not identify alloreactive or antigen-specific tissue TCRs, and some clones might be persisting host cells.

Assay: immunoSEQ multiplex PCR; the TCRdb copy retains only in-frame clones and omits some. The sample has around 9,100 clones, around 50% seen once; the top ten hold around 20%. A word on this clone: Its antigen remains unknown.

The CDR3 runs to 17 residues. The germline V and J ends were trimmed by 4 bases and 1 base, with 18 bases remaining between them. Germline CDR1 and CDR2: MNHNS and SASEGT. The chain carries TRBV6-1 and TRBJ2-3, with D possibly called TRBD1 or TRBD2 (5 bases each). The sample consisted of tissue from the jejunum, taken at autopsy. This receptor was obtained from a female donor aged 60 or older with lung cancer. The CDR3 DNA sequence: TGTGCCAGCAGTGCCAAGGGGAAGCGGAGCCGCACAGATACGCAGTATTTT. It yields the protein CASSAKGKRSRTDTQYF.